The rows below give T cell receptor beta chains drawn from one sample of a study of blood T cell repertoires in COVID-19. The repertoire was sequenced with immunoSEQ multiplex PCR; TCRdb's copy has only in-frame clones and lacks some. The data show around 78,000 clones, about 90% seen once. Sequenced input: peripheral blood. The receptor source for this set is a woman between 50 and 59 years old in a cohort sampled during active COVID-19. The CDR3 runs from the conserved cysteine through the conserved F or W. The D gene is left open where the match is weak. Clone sizes are given selectively: once, few, many, or a class where the clone is expanded.

>TRBJ2-1|TRBV29-1|TRBD2|.
CSVVSPSGSDEQFF
TGCAGCGTTGTATCGCCTAGCGGGAGTGATGAGCAGTTCTTC
>TRBJ1-6|TRBV30|TRBD1|.
CASDRGTDSPLHF
TGTGCCTCCGACAGGGGTACGGATTCACCCCTCCACTTT
>TRBJ1-3|TRBV27|.|once
CASSLFRGSGNTIYF
TGTGCCAGCAGTTTATTCAGGGGCTCTGGAAACACCATATATTTT
>TRBJ1-6|TRBV6-5|TRBD1|.
CASSYNRGEGSPLHF
TGTGCCAGCAGTTACAACAGGGGAGAAGGATCACCCCTCCACTTT
>TRBJ1-1|TRBV28|TRBD1|once
CASRNRGSKNTEAFF
TGTGCCAGCAGGAACAGGGGGTCCAAGAACACTGAAGCTTTCTTT
>TRBJ2-3|TRBV3-1/TRBV3-2|.|.
CASSQKEMTDTQYF
TGTGCCAGCAGCCAAAAGGAGATGACAGATACGCAGTATTTT
>TRBJ1-1|TRBV12-3/TRBV12-4|.|.
CASSLGPEAFF
TGTGCCAGCAGTTTAGGGCCTGAAGCTTTCTTT
>TRBJ2-1|TRBV9|.|.
CASSVVSGDNEQFF
TGTGCCAGCAGCGTAGTTTCCGGGGACAATGAGCAGTTCTTC
>TRBJ1-2|TRBV5-8|.|.
CASSVQRANYGYTF
TGTGCCAGCAGCGTCCAGCGCGCCAACTATGGCTACACCTTC
>TRBJ2-3|TRBV19|.|.
CATRQSTDTQYF
TGTGCCACTAGACAGAGCACAGATACGCAGTATTTT
>TRBJ2-1|TRBV27|.|.
CASRLTGRSSYNEQFF
TGTGCCAGCAGATTGACAGGCCGGAGCTCCTACAATGAGCAGTTCTTC
>TRBJ2-2|TRBV20-1|TRBD2|.
CSASPSGSQNTGELFF
TGCAGTGCTAGTCCTAGCGGGAGCCAAAACACCGGGGAGCTGTTTTTT
>TRBJ2-1|TRBV7-3|TRBD2|.
CASSPGLAGRNEQFF
TGTGCCAGCAGCCCGGGACTAGCGGGCCGAAATGAGCAGTTCTTC
>TRBJ2-1|TRBV28|TRBD1|.
CASNTGQGLNEQFF
TGTGCCAGCAACACCGGACAGGGGCTAAATGAGCAGTTCTTC
>TRBJ1-2|TRBV7-8|TRBD1|.
CASSAGTGDYGYTF
TGTGCCAGCAGCGCCGGGACAGGGGACTATGGCTACACCTTC
>TRBJ2-1|TRBV2|.|.
CASSEQGSYNEQFF
TGTGCCAGCAGTGAACAGGGCTCCTACAATGAGCAGTTCTTC
>TRBJ2-1|TRBV15|TRBD2|.
CATSREKFSLAGVRNEQFF
TGTGCCACCAGCAGAGAGAAGTTTTCACTAGCGGGAGTACGGAATGAGCAGTTCTTC
>TRBJ2-2|TRBV13|TRBD2|.
CASSLGPPGTSGNTGELFF
TGTGCCAGCAGCTTAGGGCCCCCCGGGACTAGCGGGAACACCGGGGAGCTGTTTTTT
>TRBJ1-1|TRBV10-2|.|.
CASTDRGGTEAFF
TGCGCCAGCACTGACAGAGGGGGCACTGAAGCTTTCTTT
>TRBJ2-7|TRBV30|.|few
CAWTSGDRYEQYF
TGTGCCTGGACGTCCGGAGACCGGTACGAGCAGTACTTC
>TRBJ1-5|TRBV15|.|.
CATSRVRNRALGQPQHF
TGTGCCACCAGCAGAGTTCGGAACAGGGCCCTAGGGCAGCCCCAGCATTTT
>TRBJ2-6|TRBV11-2|.|.
CASSLAPSGANVLTF
TGTGCCAGCAGCTTAGCCCCGTCTGGGGCCAACGTCCTGACTTTC
>TRBJ2-1|TRBV7-3|TRBD1|once
CASSSQGVNGQFF
TGTGCCAGCAGCTCCCAGGGGGTAAATGGGCAGTTCTTC
>TRBJ2-7|TRBV7-8|.|.
CAIGTGLREQYF
TGTGCCATCGGGACTGGACTACGGGAGCAGTACTTC
>TRBJ2-5|TRBV28|.|.
CASSPRGVGRETQYF
TGTGCCAGCAGTCCCCGGGGAGTGGGGAGAGAGACCCAGTACTTC
>TRBJ1-1|TRBV28|.|.
CATTISSEVSEAFF
TGTGCCACTACGATCTCCTCGGAGGTATCTGAAGCTTTCTTT
>TRBJ2-2|TRBV7-3|TRBD2|.
CASSLGSGVGTGELFF
TGTGCCAGCAGCTTAGGGAGCGGGGTCGGAACCGGGGAGCTGTTTTTT
>TRBJ1-5|TRBV29-1|.|.
CSVEDPPGQPQHF
TGCAGCGTTGAAGATCCCCCCGGTCAGCCCCAGCATTTT
>TRBJ2-7|TRBV28|TRBD1|.
CASSLPGTGSYEQYF
TGTGCCAGCAGTTTACCCGGGACAGGGTCCTACGAGCAGTACTTC
>TRBJ2-1|TRBV29-1|.|.
CSVEDQMESEQFF
TGCAGCGTTGAAGATCAAATGGAGAGCGAGCAGTTCTTC
>TRBJ2-1|TRBV11-2|.|.
CASSLDLDSAYNEQFF
TGTGCCAGCAGCTTAGACCTTGATTCGGCCTACAATGAGCAGTTCTTC
>TRBJ2-7|TRBV25-1|.|.
CASSDGGVATYEQYF
TGTGCCAGCAGTGATGGAGGGGTAGCGACCTACGAGCAGTACTTC
>TRBJ1-1|TRBV11-2|TRBD1|.
CASSLEQGSHMNTEAFF
TGTGCCAGCAGCTTAGAACAGGGGAGCCATATGAACACTGAAGCTTTCTTT
>TRBJ2-1|TRBV27|.|.
CASSVTDHFNNEQFF
TGTGCCAGCAGTGTAACAGATCATTTTAACAATGAGCAGTTCTTC
>TRBJ2-1|TRBV7-3|.|.
CASSPILGRESSYNEQFF
TGTGCCAGCAGCCCCATCCTCGGTAGGGAGAGCTCCTACAATGAGCAGTTCTTC
>TRBJ2-1|TRBV30|.|.
CAWLIDRYNEQFF
TGTGCCTGGCTCATAGACAGGTACAATGAGCAGTTCTTC
>TRBJ1-4|TRBV2|TRBD1|.
CSQGQGNEKLFF
TGTTCCCAGGGACAGGGGAATGAAAAACTGTTTTTT
>TRBJ2-7|TRBV3-1/TRBV3-2|.|.
CASSQGHSTYEQYF
TGTGCCAGCAGCCAGGGCCATTCAACCTACGAGCAGTACTTC
>TRBJ2-4|TRBV15|.|once
CATSRGGGAKNIQYF
TGTGCCACCAGCAGAGGTGGCGGGGCCAAAAACATTCAGTACTTC
>TRBJ2-3|TRBV24-1|TRBD2|.
CATSAWEGPPDTQYF
TGTGCCACCAGTGCGTGGGAGGGGCCCCCAGATACGCAGTATTTT
>TRBJ2-5|TRBV19|TRBD2|once
CASSIVTSGGIFQETQYF
TGTGCCAGTAGTATCGTAACTAGCGGGGGTATCTTCCAAGAGACCCAGTACTTC
>TRBJ2-3|TRBV7-9|.|.
CASGYEEADTQYF
TGTGCCAGCGGGTACGAAGAGGCAGATACGCAGTATTTT
>TRBJ2-7|TRBV27|TRBD1|.
CASLDRGSYEQYF
TGTGCCAGCCTTGACAGGGGGTCTTACGAGCAGTACTTC
>TRBJ1-2|TRBV18|TRBD1|.
CASSPDRAYNYGYTF
TGTGCCAGCTCACCGGACAGGGCCTATAACTATGGCTACACCTTC
>TRBJ1-1|TRBV19|.|once
CASSIPPGTEAFF
TGTGCCAGTAGTATTCCCCCGGGGACTGAAGCTTTCTTT
>TRBJ2-7|TRBV11-1|TRBD1|.
CASSLMGQGTPYEQYF
TGTGCCAGCAGCTTAATGGGACAGGGGACCCCCTACGAGCAGTACTTC
>TRBJ1-1|TRBV28|TRBD1|once
CASSLGQGANENTEAFF
TGTGCCAGCAGTTTAGGACAGGGGGCGAATGAGAACACTGAAGCTTTCTTT
>TRBJ1-1|TRBV7-2|TRBD1|.
CASSFHPDRENTEAFF
TGTGCCAGCAGCTTTCACCCGGACAGGGAGAACACTGAAGCTTTCTTT
>TRBJ1-2|TRBV7-8|TRBD1|.
CASSLRDRASFNYGYTF
TGTGCCAGCAGCTTAAGGGACAGAGCTTCTTTCAACTATGGCTACACCTTC
>TRBJ1-2|TRBV5-4|TRBD1|.
CASSLGTGGVYGYTF
TGTGCCAGCAGCCTAGGGACAGGGGGCGTCTATGGCTACACCTTC
>TRBJ2-1|TRBV28|.|.
CASLKETRGRNEQFF
TGTGCCAGCCTAAAGGAAACTAGAGGGAGGAATGAGCAGTTCTTC
>TRBJ2-1|TRBV5-1|.|.
CASSEGQLSSEQFF
TGCGCCAGCAGCGAAGGACAGCTTTCAAGTGAGCAGTTCTTC
>TRBJ2-3|TRBV28|.|.
CASSPSPGLFKEDTQYF
TGTGCCAGCAGTCCCTCCCCCGGACTTTTCAAGGAGGATACGCAGTATTTT
>TRBJ1-1|TRBV9|TRBD1|.
CASSAPQGSTEAFF
TGTGCCAGCAGCGCCCCACAGGGGAGCACTGAAGCTTTCTTT
>TRBJ2-2|TRBV5-1|.|.
CASSPVAANTGELFF
TGCGCCAGCAGCCCGGTGGCGGCGAACACCGGGGAGCTGTTTTTT
>TRBJ2-7|TRBV3-1/TRBV3-2|.|.
CASSQDLGDFSYEQYF
TGTGCCAGCAGCCAAGATCTCGGAGACTTCTCCTACGAGCAGTACTTC
>TRBJ1-1|TRBV9|TRBD1|.
CASSGRQGVNTEAFF
TGTGCCAGCAGCGGGAGACAGGGGGTGAACACTGAAGCTTTCTTT